The rows below give T cell receptor beta chains drawn from one sample of a study of radiation and T cells in renal cell carcinoma. The method was immunoSEQ multiplex PCR; TCRdb's version includes in-frame clones alone and lacks a portion of them. The table has 94,000 or so clones, approximately 80% seen once. The sample in question was blood, obtained from a patient whose treatment included radiotherapy and nephrectomy. These TCRs come from a man in his sixties with renal cell carcinoma. Both conserved end residues are part of each CDR3. The order of the fields is clone size, J gene, V gene, D gene, CDR3 protein, CDR3 DNA. D genes are given only for firm matches. Expanded clones get a size class; other rows say once, few or many, or leave the size out.

clone size: once
J gene: TRBJ2-2
V gene: TRBV28
D gene: TRBD1
CDR3 protein: CASSLWIARTGGYTGELFF
CDR3 DNA: TGTGCCAGCAGTTTATGGATCGCCCGGACAGGGGGCTACACCGGGGAGCTGTTTTTT

clone size: -
J gene: TRBJ2-1
V gene: TRBV7-7
D gene: -
CDR3 protein: CASSISGTSYNEQFF
CDR3 DNA: TGTGCCAGCAGCATCTCGGGTACTAGCTACAATGAGCAGTTCTTC

clone size: once
J gene: TRBJ2-7
V gene: TRBV28
D gene: TRBD1
CDR3 protein: CAAAGTGTHEQYF
CDR3 DNA: TGTGCCGCAGCGGGGACAGGGACCCACGAGCAGTACTTC

clone size: -
J gene: TRBJ2-1
V gene: TRBV2
D gene: TRBD1
CDR3 protein: CASSPGTGRDNEQFF
CDR3 DNA: TGTGCCAGCAGTCCCGGGACAGGAAGGGACAATGAGCAGTTCTTC

clone size: -
J gene: TRBJ2-1
V gene: TRBV7-9
D gene: -
CDR3 protein: CASSFGAVNEQFF
CDR3 DNA: TGTGCCAGCAGCTTCGGGGCGGTGAATGAGCAGTTCTTC

clone size: -
J gene: TRBJ2-5
V gene: TRBV30
D gene: -
CDR3 protein: CAWGGQQETQYF
CDR3 DNA: TGTGCCTGGGGGGGACAACAAGAGACCCAGTACTTC

clone size: -
J gene: TRBJ2-3
V gene: TRBV6-5
D gene: -
CDR3 protein: CASSRGGSTDTQYF
CDR3 DNA: TGTGCCAGCAGTAGAGGGGGAAGCACAGATACGCAGTATTTT

clone size: -
J gene: TRBJ2-2
V gene: TRBV7-7
D gene: -
CDR3 protein: CASSLVGGDTGELFF
CDR3 DNA: TGTGCCAGCAGCTTAGTGGGGGGAGACACCGGGGAGCTGTTTTTT

clone size: -
J gene: TRBJ2-7
V gene: TRBV5-6
D gene: -
CDR3 protein: CASSSRYGVTSYEQYF
CDR3 DNA: TGTGCCAGCAGCTCCCGATACGGGGTAACCTCCTACGAGCAGTACTTC

clone size: -
J gene: TRBJ2-7
V gene: TRBV5-1
D gene: TRBD2
CDR3 protein: CASSQQPGLAGDEQYF
CDR3 DNA: TGCGCCAGCAGCCAACAACCGGGACTAGCGGGAGACGAGCAGTACTTC

clone size: -
J gene: TRBJ2-3
V gene: TRBV5-1
D gene: -
CDR3 protein: CASSTWSTDTQYF
CDR3 DNA: TGCGCCAGCAGCACGTGGAGCACAGATACGCAGTATTTT

clone size: -
J gene: TRBJ2-5
V gene: TRBV5-1
D gene: -
CDR3 protein: CASSITSPNQETQYF
CDR3 DNA: TGCGCCAGCAGTATAACTAGCCCGAACCAAGAGACCCAGTACTTC

clone size: -
J gene: TRBJ2-3
V gene: TRBV2
D gene: -
CDR3 protein: CASSTETDTQYF
CDR3 DNA: TGTGCCAGCAGTACGGAGACAGATACGCAGTATTTT

clone size: -
J gene: TRBJ1-1
V gene: TRBV11-1
D gene: -
CDR3 protein: CASSFSGRGNTEAFF
CDR3 DNA: TGTGCCAGCAGCTTTTCCGGACGGGGGAACACTGAAGCTTTCTTT

clone size: -
J gene: TRBJ1-2
V gene: TRBV27
D gene: -
CDR3 protein: CASSFGRGNYGYTF
CDR3 DNA: TGTGCCAGCAGTTTTGGCAGGGGTAACTATGGCTACACCTTC

clone size: -
J gene: TRBJ1-4
V gene: TRBV10-2
D gene: -
CDR3 protein: CASSEGREKLFF
CDR3 DNA: TGCGCCAGCAGTGAGGGGCGTGAAAAACTGTTTTTT